This T cell receptor (beta chain) originates from a study of T cells after yellow fever vaccination (dated by TCRdb to about 2019). Study-wide context: The SMART-Seq v4 Ultra Low Input RNA kit was used to prepare libraries from fractions with low cell numbers. Bulk PBMC replicates and cell subsets were isolated from blood drawn at multiple timepoints before and after both primary and secondary immunization. The cohort comprised two healthy male donors, one aged 18 to 30 and one aged 30 to 40 years. To follow T-cell clones before and after both primary and booster YFV17D yellow fever vaccination, bulk TCR alpha and beta repertoires underwent longitudinal sequencing. Overall study outcomes, separate from this receptor: Compared with the primary T-cell response, the secondary T-cell response was weaker but faster, peaking on day 5 rather than day 15. A small share of clonotypes occurred in both CD4 and CD8 compartments, likely arising from convergent recombination. Most clones expanded after primary vaccination (around 96% of CD4 and roughly 88% of CD8) were re-detected after the booster, suggesting that broad memory maintenance occurred. The study included only two donors, which limits how far the findings can be generalized. Computational filtering was needed because FACS-sorted repertoires could contain abundant contaminating clonotypes from the bulk population.

Counted from cysteine to phenylalanine, this CDR3 has 16 amino acids. Only the CDR3 DNA is retained, 48 bases long and in frame from the first base. CDR1 SSHAT and CDR2 FNYEAQ were looked up in the germline V gene (reference sequence). This clonotype was observed a handful of times. This clone's antigen is unknown. The junction does not match germline at one end; this may be a read error. The label giving this sample's treatment or condition can be read as: live attenuated yellow fever vaccine strain. A standard Ficoll-Paque protocol was used to isolate PBMCs from peripheral blood. Dynabeads CD4 and CD8 positive selection kits were used to isolate the CD4 and CD8 T-cell fractions. TriZol was used to extract RNA from bulk PBMCs, CD4 and CD8 fractions, and dextramer-positive and dextramer-negative fractions. TCR cDNA was made using 5'RACE template switching, a step that added a universal primer site and unique molecular identifiers. cDNA synthesis was primed from both the TCR alpha and TCR beta constant segments. Libraries were amplified in two PCR steps, with sample barcodes and sequencing adapters added in the second step. Sequencing of the libraries was done on either Illumina HiSeq 2500 (2x100 bp) or NovaSeq (2x150 bp). The authors processed their data as follows. MIGEC was used to demultiplex reads and collapse the reads into UMI consensus sequences, and MiXCR was used for V(D)J alignment. Vaccine-responding clonotypes were identified with edgeR using replicate PBMC samples, with FDR below 0.01 and a log2 fold change above 5 up to day 15 being required. CD4 or CD8 identity was assigned to each bulk clonotype according to whether the clonotype was present at higher abundance in the sequenced CD4 repertoire or the sequenced CD8 repertoire. The public reads were reanalyzed by TCRdb: fastp trimming at Q25, MiXCR alignment, in-frame beta chains only. Duplicate CDR3 protein sequences are folded into a single record with the most common DNA and genes. In this record, the V and J calls reflect TCRdb's handling and not the investigators' own analysis. In all, the sample holds under 300,000 distinct CDR3 sequences, and about 7% of those were seen once. Approximately 0.87% of the sample comes from the top ten.

The receptor's source is a young man who received the YFV17D yellow fever vaccine. This sample comprised CD4+ T cells sorted from PBMCs, obtained 15 days after the yellow fever booster vaccination. In this chain, TRBV7-7 is recombined with TRBJ2-2, with TRBD1 tentatively as D gene (6 bases match). CDR3 protein: CASSTYRVSNTGELFF. The base sequence is TGTGCTAGCAGCACGTACAGGGTTTCTAACACCGGGGAGCTGTTTTTT.